Listed here are 18 T cell receptor beta chains from one sample, sequenced in a study of molecular identifiers for immune sequencing clone quantification. TCRdb used MiXCR to reprocess the PCR reads, holding one entry per CDR3 protein. The data hold 460,000 or so distinct CDR3 sequences, with about 26% observed a single time. Sequencing was performed on naive CD8+ T cells from blood, with Jurkat cell RNA spiked in. The subset here: FACS-sorted CD8+CD4-CCR7+CD45RA+ naive T cells. The receptor set was obtained from a human donor in good health. Some libraries in this study had Jurkat cell RNA spiked in.

This clonotype was recorded a few times. This chain joins TRBV19 and TRBJ2-1; D uncertain. The V gene's germline CDR1 is LNHDA and CDR2 SQIVND (reference sequence). Trimming took off 5 bases at V and 10 bases at J, with 9 bases between the two ends. This CDR3 is 11 amino acids long. The CDR3 nucleotides are TGTGCCAGTAGTGCCCTCCGAGAGCAGTTCTTC. Its protein is CASSALREQFF.

The chain uses TRBV30 and TRBJ2-5, with 11 bases matching TRBD1. Trimming took 4 bases from V and 5 from J; bases not matched to a gene: 9. The CDR3 sequence is 15 residues long. Germline V gene lookup returns CDR1 GTSNPN and CDR2 SVGIG (reference sequence). Here the CDR3 DNA reads TGTGCCTGGACCCCCGGGACAGGGGGTCTGGAGACCCAGTACTTC. Protein sequence: CAWTPGTGGLETQYF.

This clonotype was seen only a few times. The CDR3 region has the DNA TGTGCCAGCAGCTTAGGAAAGACAGGAGAGCAGTTCTTC. Amino acid sequence: CASSLGKTGEQFF. The genes are TRBV11-2 and TRBJ2-1, with a tentative D call TRBD1 (6 bases). Germline V gene lookup returns CDR1 SGHAT and CDR2 FQNNGV. The CDR3 loop spans 13 amino acids. The V end was cut by 1 base, the J end by 10 bases, with 11 bases between.

The genes are TRBV7-2 and TRBJ2-3; 8 nucleotides agree with TRBD2. Germline loops: CDR1 SGHTA, CDR2 FQGNSA. V was pared by 6 bases and J by 0 bases, with 8 bases of the junction left unmatched. This CDR3 spans 16 amino acids. The CDR3 reads CASRDTGTRSTDTQYF. For the CDR3, the DNA is TGTGCCAGCAGAGATACCGGGACTAGGAGCACAGATACGCAGTATTTT.

This rearrangement joins TRBV6-2 or TRBV6-3 to TRBJ1-5, with 7 positions matching TRBD1. V trimming: 7 bases; J trimming: 5 bases; junction bases outside the gene matches: 11. The CDR3 is 15 residues long. The germline V gene has CDR1 MNHEY and CDR2 SVGEGT. CDR3 in amino acids: CASNQARGQYQPQHF. In nucleotides, the CDR3 is TGTGCCAGCAACCAGGCCAGGGGACAGTATCAGCCCCAGCATTTT.

For this clonotype: The junction shows a germline mismatch at one end, possibly a read error. V is TRBV27 and J is TRBJ1-1; D unclear. Germline V gives CDR1 MNHEY, CDR2 SMNVEV (reference sequence). This CDR3 is 13 amino acids long. Here the CDR3 reads CASSLWPNTEAYF. DNA of the CDR3: TGTGCCAGCAGTTTATGGCCCAACACTGAAGCTTACTTT.

The gene calls are TRBV6-1 and TRBJ1-4; D call uncertain. The CDR3 runs 15 residues. Germline-derived CDR1 and CDR2 are MNHNS and SASEGT. V was trimmed by 1 base and J by 6 bases, leaving 12 bases between them. The CDR3 protein is CASSEDGSPHEKLFF. CDR3 in DNA: TGTGCCAGCAGTGAAGACGGGTCGCCTCATGAAAAACTGTTTTTT.

This clonotype has only a few counts. V gene TRBV2 combines with J gene TRBJ2-3, with D possibly matching TRBD1 (6 bases). CDR1 is SNHLY and CDR2 is FYNNEI in the germline V gene. This CDR3 contains 16 residues. V lost 0 bases to trimming and J lost 3 bases, with 13 bases between them. The CDR3 region has the DNA TGTGCCAGCAGTGAAGCTATCAGGGGATGGACAGATACGCAGTATTTT. Its protein product is CASSEAIRGWTDTQYF.

The V call is TRBV20-1, the J call TRBJ1-6; D may be TRBD1 (5 bases). This CDR3 spans 18 amino acids. The germline gives CDR1 DFQATT, CDR2 SNEGSKA (reference sequence). Trimming took off 0 bases at V and 4 bases at J, with 19 bases between the two ends. The CDR3 is CSARDPLGVSPYNSPLHF. CDR3 DNA sequence: TGCAGTGCTAGAGATCCCTTGGGGGTATCCCCTTATAATTCACCCCTCCACTTT.

The chain uses TRBV7-9 and TRBJ2-1; D remains ambiguous. This CDR3 contains 13 residues. With 0 bases removed from V and 10 bases from J, the gap between germline ends came to 10 bases. Looked up from germline, CDR1 is SEHNR and CDR2 is FQNEAQ (reference sequence). The CDR3 loop reads CASSLANSGEQFF. CDR3 nucleotide sequence: TGTGCCAGCAGCTTAGCCAATTCAGGCGAGCAGTTCTTC.

This clonotype came up a few times. V is TRBV12-3 or TRBV12-4 and J is TRBJ2-1; 7 bases are a match to TRBD1. The junction had 3 bases not matched to a gene; V was cut back by 5 bases and J by 5 bases. This CDR3 is built from 13 residues. The DNA of the CDR3 is TGTGCCAGCAGTGGGGACAGTGACAATGAGCAGTTCTTC. This translates into CASSGDSDNEQFF.

This clonotype was recorded only once. Sequence at one end of the junction differs from germline and may be a read error. The chain combines TRBV12-3 or TRBV12-4 with TRBJ1-1; D is undetermined. The CDR3 consists of 13 residues. CDR3: CASSFVGNTEALF. CDR3 nucleotide sequence: TGTGCCAGCAGTTTTGTGGGGAACACTGAAGCTCTCTTT.

This clonotype turned up a few times. The chain carries TRBV6-2 or TRBV6-3 and TRBJ1-1; D is unresolved. Trimming cost V 2 bases and J 0 bases, with 13 bases left between them. The CDR3 contains 16 residues. CDR1 is MNHEY and CDR2 is SVGEGT in the germline V gene. The CDR3 loop reads CASSYLIGRMNTEAFF. The CDR3 DNA is TGTGCCAGCAGTTACCTTATTGGCAGGATGAACACTGAAGCTTTCTTT.

Concerning this clonotype itself: Possible read error: a much larger clone is one base away. The chain carries TRBV12-3 or TRBV12-4 and TRBJ2-3; the D gene is possibly TRBD2 (5 bases). V was shortened by 5 bases and J by 6 bases, with 24 bases between the two germline ends. The CDR3 totals 17 residues. CDR3 sequence: CASSDPKRAPGLDTQYF. In DNA, the CDR3 is TGTGCCAGCAGTGATCCGAAACGCGCCCCAGGACTGGATACGCAGTATTTT.

This clonotype was seen ten or more times. The V call is TRBV7-9, the J call TRBJ1-1; D is undetermined. Germline CDR1 is SEHNR and CDR2 is FQNEAQ (reference sequence). CDR3 length equals 11 residues. Trimming cost V 5 bases and J 7 bases, with 8 bases left between them. CDR3 residues: CASSLVVEAFF. Here the CDR3 DNA reads TGTGCCAGCAGCCTAGTGGTTGAAGCTTTCTTT.

This chain joins TRBV6-2 or TRBV6-3 and TRBJ1-5; TRBD1 aligns across 7 bases. The CDR3 has 14 amino acids. J lost 5 bases, V lost 6 bases, and 7 bases had no gene match. The germline V gene has CDR1 MNHEY and CDR2 SVGEGT. The chain's CDR3 is CASSGRGLDQPQHF. The DNA of the CDR3 is TGTGCCAGCAGCGGCAGGGGGTTGGATCAGCCCCAGCATTTT.

This clonotype has ten or more counts. Here the CDR3 DNA reads TGTGCCAGCAGCTCATTAGCGGGGTACAATGAGCAGTTCTTC. Translating gives CASSSLAGYNEQFF. This rearrangement joins TRBV11-2 to TRBJ2-1; 8 bases fit TRBD2. The trim removed 4 bases at V and 4 bases at J, leaving 3 bases unmatched. The CDR3 runs 14 residues. CDR1 is SGHAT and CDR2 is FQNNGV in the germline V gene.

Concerning this clonotype: A junction boundary mismatches the germline segment, possibly from a read error. V usage is TRBV19 and J usage is TRBJ2-2; D possibly corresponds to TRBD1 (7 bases). CDR1 LNHDA and CDR2 SQIVND come from the germline V gene (reference sequence). The CDR3 has 17 residues. The CDR3 sequence: CASSSGTAHDGTGELCF. CDR3 in DNA: TGTGCCAGTAGTAGCGGGACAGCCCACGACGGGACCGGGGAGCTGTGTTTT.